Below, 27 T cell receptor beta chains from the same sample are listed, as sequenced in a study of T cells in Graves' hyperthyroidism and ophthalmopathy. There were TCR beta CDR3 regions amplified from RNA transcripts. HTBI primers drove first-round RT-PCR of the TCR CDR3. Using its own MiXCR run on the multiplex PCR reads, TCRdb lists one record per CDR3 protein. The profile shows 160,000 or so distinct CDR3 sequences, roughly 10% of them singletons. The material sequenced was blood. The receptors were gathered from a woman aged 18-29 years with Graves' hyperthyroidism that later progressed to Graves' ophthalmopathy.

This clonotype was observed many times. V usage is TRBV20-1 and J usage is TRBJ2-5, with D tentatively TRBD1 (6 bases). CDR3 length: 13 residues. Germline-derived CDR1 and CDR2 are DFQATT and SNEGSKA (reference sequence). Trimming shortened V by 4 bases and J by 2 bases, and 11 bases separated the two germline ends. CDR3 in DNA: TGCAGTGCTACCAATAGGGGGCAAGAGACCCAGTACTTC. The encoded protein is CSATNRGQETQYF.

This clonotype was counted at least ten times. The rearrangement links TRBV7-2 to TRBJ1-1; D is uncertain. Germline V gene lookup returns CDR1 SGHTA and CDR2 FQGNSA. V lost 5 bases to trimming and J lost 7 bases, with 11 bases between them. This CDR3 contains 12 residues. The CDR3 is CASSPSIGEAFF. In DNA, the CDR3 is TGTGCCAGCAGCCCCTCCATCGGTGAAGCTTTCTTT.

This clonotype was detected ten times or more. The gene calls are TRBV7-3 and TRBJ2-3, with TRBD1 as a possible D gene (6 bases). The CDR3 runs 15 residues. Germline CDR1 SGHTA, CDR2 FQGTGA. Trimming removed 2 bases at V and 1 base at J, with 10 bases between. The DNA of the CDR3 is TGTGCCAGCAGCTTATTAGGGGGTGGCACAGATACGCAGTATTTT. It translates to CASSLLGGGTDTQYF. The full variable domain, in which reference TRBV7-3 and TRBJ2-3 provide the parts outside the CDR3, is GAGVSQTPSNKVTEKGKYVELRCDPISGHTALYWYRQSLGQGPEFLIYFQGTGAADDSGLPNDRFFAVRPEGSVSTLKIQRTERGDSAVYLCASSLLGGGTDTQYFGPGTRLTVL.

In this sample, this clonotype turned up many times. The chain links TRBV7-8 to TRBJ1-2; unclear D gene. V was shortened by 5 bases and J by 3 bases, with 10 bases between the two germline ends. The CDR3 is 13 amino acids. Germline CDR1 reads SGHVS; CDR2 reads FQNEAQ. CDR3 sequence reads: CASSPGRDYGYTF. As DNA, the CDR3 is TGTGCCAGCAGCCCAGGACGTGACTATGGCTACACCTTC.

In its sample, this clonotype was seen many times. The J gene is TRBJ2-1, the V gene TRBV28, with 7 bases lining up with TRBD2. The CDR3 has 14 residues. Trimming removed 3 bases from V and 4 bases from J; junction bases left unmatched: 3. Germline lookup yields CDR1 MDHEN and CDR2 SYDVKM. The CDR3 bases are TGTGCCAGCAGTTTCTCGGGGGGATACAATGAGCAGTTCTTC. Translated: CASSFSGGYNEQFF.

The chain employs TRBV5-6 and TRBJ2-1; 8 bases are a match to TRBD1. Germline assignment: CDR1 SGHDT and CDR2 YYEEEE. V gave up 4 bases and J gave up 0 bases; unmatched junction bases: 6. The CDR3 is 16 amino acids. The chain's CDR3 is CASSLDRESSYNEQFF. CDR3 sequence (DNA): TGTGCCAGCAGCCTGGACAGGGAGAGCTCCTACAATGAGCAGTTCTTC.

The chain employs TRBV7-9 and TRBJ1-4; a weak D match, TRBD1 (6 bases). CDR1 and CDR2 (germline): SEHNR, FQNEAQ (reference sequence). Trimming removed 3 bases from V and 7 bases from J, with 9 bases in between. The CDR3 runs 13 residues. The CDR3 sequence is CASSFRQAEKLFF. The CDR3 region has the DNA TGTGCCAGCAGCTTCCGACAGGCTGAAAAACTGTTTTTT.

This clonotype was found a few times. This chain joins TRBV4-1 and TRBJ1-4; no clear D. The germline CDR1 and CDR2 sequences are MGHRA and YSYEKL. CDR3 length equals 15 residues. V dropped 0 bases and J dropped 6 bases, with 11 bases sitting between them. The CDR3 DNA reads TGCGCCAGCAGCCAAGATCGTAGCAGTTATGAAAAACTGTTTTTT. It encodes CASSQDRSSYEKLFF.

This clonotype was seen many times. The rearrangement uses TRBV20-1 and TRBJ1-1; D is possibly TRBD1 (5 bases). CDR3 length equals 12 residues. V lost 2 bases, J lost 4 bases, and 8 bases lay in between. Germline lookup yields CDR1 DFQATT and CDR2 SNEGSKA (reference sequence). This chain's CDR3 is CSARQGATEAFF. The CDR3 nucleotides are TGCAGTGCTAGACAGGGAGCCACTGAAGCTTTCTTT.

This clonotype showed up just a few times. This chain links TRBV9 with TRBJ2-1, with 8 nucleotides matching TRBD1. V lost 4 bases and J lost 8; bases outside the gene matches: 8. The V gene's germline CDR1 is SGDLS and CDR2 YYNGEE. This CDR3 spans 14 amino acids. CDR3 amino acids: CASSPGGGSDEQFF. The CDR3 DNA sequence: TGTGCCAGCAGCCCAGGGGGCGGGTCTGATGAGCAGTTCTTC.

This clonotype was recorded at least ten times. CDR3 sequence (DNA): TGTGCCAGCCGACATCCCCGGGACAGGGACTACGAGCAGTACTTC. Its protein is CASRHPRDRDYEQYF. The chain couples TRBV6-1 to TRBJ2-7, with 9 bases matching TRBD1. CDR1 and CDR2 from the germline V gene are MNHNS and SASEGT. The length of the CDR3 is 15 residues. V lost 8 bases, J lost 3 bases, and 11 bases stayed unmatched.

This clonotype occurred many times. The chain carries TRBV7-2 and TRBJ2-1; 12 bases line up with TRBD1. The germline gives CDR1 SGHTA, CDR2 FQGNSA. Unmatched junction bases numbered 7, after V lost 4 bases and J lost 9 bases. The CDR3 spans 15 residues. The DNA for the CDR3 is TGTGCCAGCAGCTCCCGGGACAGGGGGCGCGGTGAGCAGTTCTTC. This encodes CASSSRDRGRGEQFF.

The CDR3 loop is CASSLFRDRGQFF. The CDR3, as DNA: TGTGCCAGCAGCTTGTTCCGGGACAGGGGGCAGTTCTTC. The J gene is TRBJ2-1, the V gene TRBV11-1; TRBD1 agrees at 10 bases. The length of the CDR3 is 13 residues. After removal of 3 bases from V and 12 bases from J, the junction contained 5 bases not matched to a gene. Germline V gene sequence: CDR1 SGHAT, CDR2 FQDESV (reference sequence).

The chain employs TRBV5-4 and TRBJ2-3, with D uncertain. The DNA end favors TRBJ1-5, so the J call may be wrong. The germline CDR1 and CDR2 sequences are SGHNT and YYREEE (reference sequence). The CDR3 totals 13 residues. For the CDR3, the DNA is TGTGCCAGCAGCTTGGTTAGCACAGATACGCAGCATTTT. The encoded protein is CASSLVSTDTQHF.

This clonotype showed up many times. For the CDR3, the DNA is TGTGCCAGCAGAGGGGACAGAATTTATAGCAATCAGCCCCAGCATTTT. Its translation is CASRGDRIYSNQPQHF. The rearrangement links TRBV6-1 to TRBJ1-5; 7 nucleotides match TRBD1. Germline values: CDR1 MNHNS, CDR2 SASEGT. With V trimmed by 6 bases and J by 0 bases, 8 bases remained unmatched. The CDR3 has 16 amino acids.

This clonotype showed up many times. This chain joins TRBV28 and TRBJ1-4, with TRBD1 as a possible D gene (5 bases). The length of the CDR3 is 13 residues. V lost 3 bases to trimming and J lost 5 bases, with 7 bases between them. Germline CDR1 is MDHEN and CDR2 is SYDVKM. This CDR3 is CASSLGRNEKLFF. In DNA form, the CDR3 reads TGTGCCAGCAGTTTGGGACGAAATGAAAAACTGTTTTTT.

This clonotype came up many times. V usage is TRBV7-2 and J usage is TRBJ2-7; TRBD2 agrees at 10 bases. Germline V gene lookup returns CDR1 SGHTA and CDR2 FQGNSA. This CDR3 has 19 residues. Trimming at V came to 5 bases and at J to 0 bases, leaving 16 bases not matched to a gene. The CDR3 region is CASSLCIAGGLHSSYEQYF. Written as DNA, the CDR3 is TGTGCCAGCAGCCTTTGTATAGCGGGAGGACTTCACAGCTCCTACGAGCAGTACTTC.

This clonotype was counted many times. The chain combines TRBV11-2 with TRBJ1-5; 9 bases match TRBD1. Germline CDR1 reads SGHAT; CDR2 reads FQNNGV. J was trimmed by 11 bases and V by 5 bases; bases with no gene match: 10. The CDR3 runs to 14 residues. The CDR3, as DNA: TGTGCCAGCAGCAAGACAGGGGGATCGTCGGCCCAGCATTTT. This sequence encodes CASSKTGGSSAQHF.

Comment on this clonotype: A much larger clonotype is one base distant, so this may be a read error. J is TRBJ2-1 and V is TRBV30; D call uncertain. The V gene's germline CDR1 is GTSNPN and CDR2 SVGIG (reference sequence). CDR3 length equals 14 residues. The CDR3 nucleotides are TGTGCCTGGGGTGTAACTTTGGATTACAATGAGCAGTTCTTC. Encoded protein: CAWGVTLDYNEQFF.

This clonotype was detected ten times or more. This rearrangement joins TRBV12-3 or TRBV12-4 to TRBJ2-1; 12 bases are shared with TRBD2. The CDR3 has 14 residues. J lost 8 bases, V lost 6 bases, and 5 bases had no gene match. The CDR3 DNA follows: TGTGCCAGCAGCCTAGCGGGAGGGGAAGATGAGCAGTTCTTC. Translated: CASSLAGGEDEQFF.

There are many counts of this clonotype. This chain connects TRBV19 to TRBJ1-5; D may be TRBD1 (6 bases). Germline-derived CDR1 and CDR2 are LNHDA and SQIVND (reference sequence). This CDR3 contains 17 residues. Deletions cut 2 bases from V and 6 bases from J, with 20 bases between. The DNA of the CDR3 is TGTGCCAGTAGTATAAGACAGGCGTCTGTCATCCTTCAGCCCCAGCATTTT. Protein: CASSIRQASVILQPQHF.

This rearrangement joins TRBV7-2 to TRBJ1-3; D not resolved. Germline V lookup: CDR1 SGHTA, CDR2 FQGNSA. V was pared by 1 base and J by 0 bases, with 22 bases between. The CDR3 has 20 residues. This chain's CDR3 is CASSLGGGFGYTSSGNTIYF. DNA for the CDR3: TGTGCCAGCAGCTTAGGCGGCGGGTTCGGGTACACTAGCTCTGGAAACACCATATATTTT.

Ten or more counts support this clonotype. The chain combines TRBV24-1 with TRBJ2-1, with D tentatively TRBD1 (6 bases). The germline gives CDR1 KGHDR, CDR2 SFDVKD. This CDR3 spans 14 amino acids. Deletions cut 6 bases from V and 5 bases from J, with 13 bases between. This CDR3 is CATSSQGSNNEQFF. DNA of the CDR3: TGTGCCACCAGTTCTCAGGGGAGTAACAATGAGCAGTTCTTC.

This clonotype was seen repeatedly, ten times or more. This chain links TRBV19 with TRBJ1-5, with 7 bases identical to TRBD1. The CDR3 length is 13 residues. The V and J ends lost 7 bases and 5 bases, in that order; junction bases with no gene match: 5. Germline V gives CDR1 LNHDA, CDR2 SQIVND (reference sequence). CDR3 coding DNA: TGTGCCAGTACAGGGACAGCCCATCAGCCCCAGCATTTT. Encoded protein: CASTGTAHQPQHF.

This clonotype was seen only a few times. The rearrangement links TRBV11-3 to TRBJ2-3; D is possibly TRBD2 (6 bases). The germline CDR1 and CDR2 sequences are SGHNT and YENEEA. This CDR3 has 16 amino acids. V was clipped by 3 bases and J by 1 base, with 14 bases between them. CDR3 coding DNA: TGTGCCAGCAGCTTTGGATCAGGAGGGGGCACAGATACGCAGTATTTT. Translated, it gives CASSFGSGGGTDTQYF.

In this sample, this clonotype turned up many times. CDR3 DNA sequence: TGTGCCAGCAGTTTCAGTGGCTCCTACAATGAGCAGTTCTTC. Protein: CASSFSGSYNEQFF. V gene TRBV12-3 or TRBV12-4 combines with J gene TRBJ2-1, with no clear D. V shed 3 bases and J shed 0 bases, with 6 bases lying between them. The CDR3 contains 14 residues.

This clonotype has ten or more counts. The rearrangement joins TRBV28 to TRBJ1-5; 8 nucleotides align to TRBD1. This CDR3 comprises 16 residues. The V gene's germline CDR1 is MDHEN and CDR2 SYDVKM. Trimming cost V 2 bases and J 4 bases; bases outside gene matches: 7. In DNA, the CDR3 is TGTGCCAGCAGTTTACCGGTAACAGGGGGAAATCAGCCCCAGCATTTT. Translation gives CASSLPVTGGNQPQHF.